Below, one T cell receptor (beta chain) is given with its context. What this receptor recognizes is not known. No much larger clone exists at a distance of one base, and base qualities are not known. V lost 3 bases and J lost 0 bases; the stretch between them is 5 bases long. The CDR3 measures 13 amino acids from cysteine to phenylalanine. The sequence is cut down to CDR3 DNA, 39 bases in frame from base 1. In the germline V gene (reference sequence), CDR1 corresponds to MNHEY and CDR2 to SMNVEV. This sample is drawn from a study of T cell responses to AZD1222 COVID-19 vaccine (dated by TCRdb to 2020 to 2023). Study-level background: AZD1222 recipients whose second dose came at about 4 weeks and those whose second dose came at about 12 weeks were combined into one group, since spike-specific TCR depth and breadth did not differ between the two schedules. TCR sequencing covered some 250 trial participants: about 210 given two doses of AZD1222 and about 26 given two doses of MenACWY control vaccine. Trial participants were enrolled by age into subgroups of 18-55, 56-69 and 70-plus years, and approximately 150, 30 and 60 TCR-sequenced participants, respectively, were included in these subgroups.

The time point tag for this specimen amounts to: baseline before first vaccination. Vaccinee samples were obtained from the UK trials COV001 and COV002, which included a single-blind randomized controlled phase 2/3 trial of AZD1222 (ChAdOx1 nCoV-19) in healthy adults. For TCRbeta chain sequencing, PBMC samples from trial participants were taken at day 0 and at day 28 after the second dose. The CDR3 regions of human TCRbeta chains were analyzed by immunosequencing. The paper's processing steps were these. Repertoire TCRs were matched against a reference library of SARS-CoV-2-specific TCRs generated with the MIRA antigen-specificity platform. Breadth meant the fraction of unique TCRs that were SARS-CoV-2-associated, whereas depth meant the fraction of total T cells that were SARS-CoV-2-associated. Using the MIRA data, each spike-specific TCR was assigned both to the spike region to which the TCR was reactive and to a CD4 or CD8 class. Log10-transformed breadth and depth values were compared by one-way ANOVA with Sidak's multiple comparisons tests. TCRdb re-hosts the immuneACCESS table, in-frame sequences only. Its copies lack some clones; in the studies checked, an unresolved V gene accounts for under half of them, and the cause for the rest is not known. The V and J calls and clone size are taken from that table; D and trimming were inferred from the DNA. The sample contains roughly 120,000 clones, roughly 87% of them found a single time. Together, the top ten hold around a tenth of the sample.

Study-wide conclusions, independent of this receptor: Reportedly, almost half of the unique spike-specific TCRs recognized epitopes lying outside the regions that are mutated in the B.1.351 and B.1.1.7 variants. The 56-69-year group was small, and its depth increase did not reach significance, likely because of low power. Participants were mostly white British and included more females than males, and it was suggested by the authors that clonal diversity may have been underestimated. Conclusions about previously exposed vaccinees are limited because only a handful of AZD1222 recipients were SARS-CoV-2 seropositive at baseline. Because no day 14 peak-response samples were available, the repertoires could be characterized only after the peak T cell response. CD4 TCRs associated with the vaccine covered the entire spike protein, and the dominant responses were in regions 160-218 and 743-854. After two AZD1222 doses, both the breadth and the depth of spike-specific TCRs were significantly higher than at day 0 and than in MenACWY recipients.

This chain joins TRBV27 to TRBJ2-5, with no D gene named confidently. This specimen consisted of peripheral blood, obtained on day 0 of AZD1222 vaccination. This sequence was found in an adult in good health. The CDR3: CASSFHDQETQYF. The nucleotides are TGTGCCAGCAGTTTCCATGACCAAGAGACCCAGTACTTC.